The 5 T cell receptor beta chains presented below share a single source sample, sequenced in a study of blood T cell repertoires in COVID-19. Here immunoSEQ multiplex PCR was the method, and the copy in TCRdb shows in-frame clones only, minus some. The sample comprises approximately 180,000 clones, about 88% of which are singletons, and about 4.5% rests with the top ten. Source material: peripheral blood. The receptor source for this set is a human donor in a cohort sampled during active COVID-19.

The chain carries TRBV19 and TRBJ2-1; 7 nucleotides agree with TRBD2. Per germline, CDR1 LNHDA and CDR2 SQIVND (reference sequence). The CDR3 runs 14 residues. Unmatched junction bases numbered 9, after V lost 6 bases and J lost 7 bases. The CDR3 region has the DNA TGTGCCAGTAGCCGGAGGGAGGGCCGTAATGAGCAGTTCTTC. Encoded protein: CASSRREGRNEQFF. Together with reference TRBV19 and TRBJ2-1, the CDR3 gives the full variable domain: DGGITQSPKYLFRKEGQNVTLSCEQNLNHDAMYWYRQDPGQGLRLIYYSQIVNDFQKGDIAEGYSVSREKKESFPLTVTSAQKNPTAFYLCASSRREGRNEQFFGPGTRLTVL.

The chain uses TRBV7-9 and TRBJ1-1; 11 bases fit TRBD1. The CDR3 is made up of 14 amino acids. Trimming cost V 7 bases and J 5 bases; bases outside gene matches: 6. Germline values: CDR1 SEHNR, CDR2 FQNEAQ (reference sequence). The CDR3 is CASTGQGASTEAFF. The CDR3 bases are TGTGCCAGCACCGGACAGGGGGCGAGTACTGAAGCTTTCTTT.

The V and J genes are TRBV5-1 and TRBJ2-2; 7 bases fit TRBD2. After removal of 1 base from V and 3 bases from J, the junction contained 9 bases not matched to a gene. This CDR3 region has 17 residues. Germline-derived CDR1 and CDR2 are SGHRS and YFSETQ. The DNA for the CDR3 is TGCGCCAGCAGCTTGATCGGACGGGGGGTTGACACCGGGGAGCTGTTTTTT. Its protein is CASSLIGRGVDTGELFF. The full variable domain, rest sourced from reference TRBV5-1 and TRBJ2-2, is KAGVTQTPRYLIKTRGQQVTLSCSPISGHRSVSWYQQTPGQGLQFLFEYFSETQRNKGNFPGRFSGRQFSNSRSEMNVSTLELGDSALYLCASSLIGRGVDTGELFFGEGSRLTVL.

The gene calls are TRBV29-1 and TRBJ1-1; 7 bases agree with TRBD1. V trimming: 8 bases; J trimming: 1 base; junction bases outside the gene matches: 4. This CDR3 has 12 residues. Per germline, CDR1 SQVTM and CDR2 ANQGSEA. The CDR3 sequence: CSSNRGNTEAFF. CDR3 nucleotides: TGCAGCTCGAACAGGGGGAACACTGAAGCTTTCTTT.

About this clone: This CDR3 is also generated by other DNA sequences in the sample. The chain employs TRBV27 and TRBJ1-4, with D possibly being TRBD1 (5 bases). Trimming shortened V by 2 bases and J by 7 bases, and 11 bases separated the two germline ends. CDR3 length: 14 amino acids. Germline CDR1 is MNHEY and CDR2 is SMNVEV (reference sequence). The CDR3 DNA reads TGTGCCAGCAGTTTACAGGGTCGAGGTGAAAAACTGTTTTTT. Its protein is CASSLQGRGEKLFF.